The rows below give T cell receptor beta chains drawn from one sample of a study of PD-L1 blockade in urothelial cancer. The repertoire was sequenced with immunoSEQ multiplex PCR; TCRdb's copy has only in-frame clones and lacks some. The table includes 30,000 to 40,000 clones, roughly 36% detected once. Material: tumor tissue, obtained before atezolizumab (anti-PD-L1) treatment. These receptors came from a man between 60 and 70 years old with urothelial cancer. The CDR3 runs from the conserved cysteine through the conserved F or W. The D gene is left open where the match is weak. A clone size is listed for some rows: how often the clone was seen (once, few, many), or a class if it is expanded.

j_call cdr3_length v_call d_call clone_size cdr3_aa cdr3_nt
TRBJ2-1 14 TRBV5-1 NA few CASSFASTSEEQFF TGCGCCAGCAGCTTTGCCTCTACTTCGGAAGAGCAGTTCTTC
TRBJ1-4 12 TRBV30 NA NA CAWSVQGEKLFF TGTGCCTGGAGTGTACAGGGTGAAAAACTGTTTTTT
TRBJ2-3 17 TRBV7-5 NA few CASSRRTEGGYTDTQYF TGTGCCAGCAGCCGACGAACTGAGGGAGGGTACACAGATACGCAGTATTTT
TRBJ1-5 13 TRBV10-2 NA NA CASSERFNQPQHF TGCGCCAGCAGTGAACGATTTAATCAGCCCCAGCATTTT
TRBJ2-3 13 TRBV29-1 NA NA CSVDLGSTDTQYF TGCAGCGTTGATTTGGGTAGCACAGATACGCAGTATTTT
TRBJ1-6 15 TRBV6-8 NA few CATDARLNSNSPLHF TGTGCCACCGATGCCAGACTCAATTCTAATTCACCCCTCCACTTT
TRBJ2-7 13 TRBV29-1 TRBD1 NA CSVGRTGGYEQYF TGCAGCGTTGGCCGGACAGGGGGCTACGAGCAGTACTTC
TRBJ2-7 13 TRBV25-1 NA few CASLGPNSYEQYF TGTGCCAGTCTCGGCCCGAATTCCTACGAGCAGTACTTC
TRBJ2-2 14 TRBV18 NA NA CASSPPGGTGELFF TGTGCCAGCTCACCACCAGGTGGCACCGGGGAGCTGTTTTTT
TRBJ1-4 14 TRBV25-1 NA NA CASSDPLVQEKLFF TGTGCCAGCAGTGACCCCCTCGTACAAGAAAAACTGTTTTTT
TRBJ1-1 14 TRBV11-3 NA few CASSYRQVNTEAFF TGTGCCAGCAGCTACAGACAGGTGAACACTGAAGCTTTCTTT
TRBJ2-1 16 TRBV15 TRBD2 NA CATSRVALAGPNEQFF TGTGCCACCAGCAGAGTCGCCCTAGCGGGACCAAATGAGCAGTTCTTC
TRBJ1-5 15 TRBV28 NA few CASIPMGGGNQPQHF TGTGCCAGCATTCCCATGGGAGGAGGCAATCAGCCCCAGCATTTT
TRBJ1-2 14 TRBV19 NA NA CASSIRGTVYGYTF TGTGCCAGTAGTATTCGTGGGACCGTCTATGGCTACACCTTC
TRBJ2-5 14 TRBV6-8 NA NA CASSYSGGLETQYF TGTGCCAGCAGTTACTCGGGGGGCTTAGAGACCCAGTACTTC
TRBJ2-7 14 TRBV6-8 NA NA CASSYFTQNYEQYF TGTGCCAGCAGTTACTTTACGCAGAACTACGAGCAGTACTTC
TRBJ1-2 15 TRBV6-8 TRBD1 few CASSFLTGVWEGYTF TGTGCCAGCAGTTTTTTGACAGGGGTGTGGGAAGGCTACACCTTC
TRBJ2-7 15 TRBV28 TRBD2 NA CASSLAGTSGYEQYF TGTGCCAGCAGTTTGGCTGGGACTAGCGGCTACGAGCAGTACTTC
TRBJ2-1 15 TRBV5-1 NA NA CASSFPSDSYNEQFF TGCGCCAGCAGCTTTCCTAGCGACTCCTACAATGAGCAGTTCTTC
TRBJ1-1 13 TRBV6-8 NA NA CASSPPGGTEAFF TGTGCCAGCAGCCCGCCGGGAGGCACTGAAGCTTTCTTT
TRBJ1-1 12 TRBV19 NA NA CASSGRNTEAFF TGTGCCAGTTCAGGGAGGAACACTGAAGCTTTCTTT
TRBJ2-3 17 TRBV18 NA NA CASSLTTGTTSTDTQYF TGTGCCAGCTCACTCACCACCGGGACCACTAGCACAGATACGCAGTATTTT
TRBJ1-2 13 TRBV29-1 NA NA CSVTLQGKRGYTF TGCAGCGTTACCCTACAGGGTAAGCGCGGCTACACCTTC
TRBJ2-1 17 TRBV23-1 TRBD2 many CASSRAVGTSGYNEQFF TGCGCCAGCAGCCGAGCCGTCGGGACTAGCGGATACAATGAGCAGTTCTTC
TRBJ1-5 12 TRBV19 NA once CASLGGGQPQHF TGTGCCAGCCTGGGGGGCGGCCAGCCCCAGCATTTT
TRBJ2-1 16 TRBV6-7 TRBD2 NA CASSETSGGFYNEQFF TGTGCCAGCAGCGAGACTAGCGGGGGCTTCTACAATGAGCAGTTCTTC
TRBJ2-5 18 TRBV5-1 TRBD2 NA CASSLARRLAGFQETQYF TGCGCCAGCAGCTTGGCCCGCAGGCTAGCGGGGTTCCAAGAGACCCAGTACTTC